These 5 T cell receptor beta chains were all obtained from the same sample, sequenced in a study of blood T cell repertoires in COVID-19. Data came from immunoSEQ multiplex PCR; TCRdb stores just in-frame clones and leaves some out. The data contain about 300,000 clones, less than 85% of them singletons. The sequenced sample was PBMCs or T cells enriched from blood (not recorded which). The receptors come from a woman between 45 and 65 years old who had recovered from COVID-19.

CDR3 sequence reads: CASSLGQAEAFF. CDR3 nucleotides: TGCGCCAGCAGCTTGGGACAGGCTGAAGCTTTCTTT. This chain connects TRBV5-1 to TRBJ1-1, with TRBD1 as a possible D gene (6 bases). The CDR3 has 12 amino acids. The V gene lost 0 bases and the J gene lost 6 bases, with 6 bases spanning the gap. Germline loops: CDR1 SGHRS, CDR2 YFSETQ.

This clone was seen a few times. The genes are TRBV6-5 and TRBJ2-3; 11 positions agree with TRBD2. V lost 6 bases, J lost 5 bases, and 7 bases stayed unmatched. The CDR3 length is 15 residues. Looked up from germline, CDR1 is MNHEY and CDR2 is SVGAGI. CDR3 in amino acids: CASSRTSGSGDTQYF. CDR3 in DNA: TGTGCCAGCAGCCGAACTAGCGGGAGTGGAGATACGCAGTATTTT.

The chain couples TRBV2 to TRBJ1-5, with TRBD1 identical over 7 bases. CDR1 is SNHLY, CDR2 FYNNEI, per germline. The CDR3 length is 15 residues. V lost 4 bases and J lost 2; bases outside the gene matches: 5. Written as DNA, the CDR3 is TGTGCCAGCAGTGGGCGGACAGGCCGCAATCAGCCCCAGCATTTT. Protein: CASSGRTGRNQPQHF.

The CDR3 here is CASSFRGLNYGYTF. The CDR3 nucleotides are TGTGCCAGCAGCTTCAGAGGGTTGAACTATGGCTACACCTTC. This chain uses TRBV7-8 with TRBJ1-2; D is undetermined. Germline CDR1 SGHVS, CDR2 FQNEAQ. This CDR3 is 14 amino acids long. The germline V and J ends were trimmed by 3 bases and 2 bases, with 10 bases remaining between them.

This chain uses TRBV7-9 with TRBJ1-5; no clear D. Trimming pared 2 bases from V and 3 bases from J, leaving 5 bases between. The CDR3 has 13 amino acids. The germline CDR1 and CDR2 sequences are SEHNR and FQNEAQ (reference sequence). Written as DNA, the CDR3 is TGTGCCAGCAGCTTATCCGTCAATCAGCCCCAGCATTTT. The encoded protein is CASSLSVNQPQHF. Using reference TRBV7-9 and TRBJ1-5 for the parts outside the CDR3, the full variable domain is DTGVSQNPRHKITKRGQNVTFRCDPISEHNRLYWYRQTLGQGPEFLTYFQNEAQLEKSRLLSDRFSAERPKGSFSTLEIQRTEQGDSAMYLCASSLSVNQPQHFGDGTRLSIL.